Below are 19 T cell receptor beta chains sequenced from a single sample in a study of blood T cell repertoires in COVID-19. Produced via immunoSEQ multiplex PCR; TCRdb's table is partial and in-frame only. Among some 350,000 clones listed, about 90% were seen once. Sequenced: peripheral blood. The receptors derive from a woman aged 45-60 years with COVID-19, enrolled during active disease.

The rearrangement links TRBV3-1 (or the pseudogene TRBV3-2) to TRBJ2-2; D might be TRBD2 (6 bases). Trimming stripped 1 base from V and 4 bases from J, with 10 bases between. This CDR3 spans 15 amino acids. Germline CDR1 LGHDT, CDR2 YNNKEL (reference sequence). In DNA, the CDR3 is TGTGCCAGCAGCCAAGGTTGGCGGGGCACCGGGGAGCTGTTTTTT. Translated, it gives CASSQGWRGTGELFF.

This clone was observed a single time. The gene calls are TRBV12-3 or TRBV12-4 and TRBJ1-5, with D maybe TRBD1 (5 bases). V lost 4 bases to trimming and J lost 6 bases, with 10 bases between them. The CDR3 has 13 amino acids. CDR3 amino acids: CASSSGRGQPQHF. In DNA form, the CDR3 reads TGTGCCAGCAGTTCAGGGCGTGGTCAGCCCCAGCATTTT.

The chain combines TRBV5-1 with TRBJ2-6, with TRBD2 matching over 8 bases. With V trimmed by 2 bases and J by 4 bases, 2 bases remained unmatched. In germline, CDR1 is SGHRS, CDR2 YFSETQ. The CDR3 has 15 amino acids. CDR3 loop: CASSFGGAGANVLTF. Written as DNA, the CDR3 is TGCGCCAGCAGCTTCGGGGGGGCCGGGGCCAACGTCCTGACTTTC.

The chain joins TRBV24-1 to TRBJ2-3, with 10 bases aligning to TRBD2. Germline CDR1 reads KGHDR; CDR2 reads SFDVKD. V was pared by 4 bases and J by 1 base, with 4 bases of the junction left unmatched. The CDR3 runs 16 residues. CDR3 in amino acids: CATSDPGLAGTDTQYF. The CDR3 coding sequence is TGTGCCACCAGTGACCCAGGACTAGCGGGCACAGATACGCAGTATTTT.

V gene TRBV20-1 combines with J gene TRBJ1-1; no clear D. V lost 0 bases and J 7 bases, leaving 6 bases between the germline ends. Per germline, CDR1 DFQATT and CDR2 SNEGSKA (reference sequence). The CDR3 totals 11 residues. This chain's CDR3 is CSARDRSEAFF. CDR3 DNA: TGCAGTGCTAGAGATCGGAGTGAAGCTTTCTTT.

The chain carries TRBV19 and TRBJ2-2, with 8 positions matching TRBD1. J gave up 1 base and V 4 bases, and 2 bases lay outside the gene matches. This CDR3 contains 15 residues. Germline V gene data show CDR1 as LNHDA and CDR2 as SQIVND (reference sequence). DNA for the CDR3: TGTGCCAGTAGTAGGACAGGGAAGAACACCGGGGAGCTGTTTTTT. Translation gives CASSRTGKNTGELFF.

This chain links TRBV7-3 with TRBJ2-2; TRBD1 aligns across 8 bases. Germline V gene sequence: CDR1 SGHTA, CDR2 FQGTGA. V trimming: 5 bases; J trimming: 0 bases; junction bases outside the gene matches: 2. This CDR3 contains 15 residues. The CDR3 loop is CASSTDRANTGELFF. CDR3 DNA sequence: TGTGCCAGCAGCACGGACAGGGCGAACACCGGGGAGCTGTTTTTT.

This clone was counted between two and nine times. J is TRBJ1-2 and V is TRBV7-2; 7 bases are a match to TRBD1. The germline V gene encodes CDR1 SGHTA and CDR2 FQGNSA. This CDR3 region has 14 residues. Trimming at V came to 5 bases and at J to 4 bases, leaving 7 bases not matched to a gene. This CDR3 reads CASSNVGTAYGYTF. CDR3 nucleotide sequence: TGTGCCAGCAGCAACGTCGGGACAGCCTATGGCTACACCTTC.

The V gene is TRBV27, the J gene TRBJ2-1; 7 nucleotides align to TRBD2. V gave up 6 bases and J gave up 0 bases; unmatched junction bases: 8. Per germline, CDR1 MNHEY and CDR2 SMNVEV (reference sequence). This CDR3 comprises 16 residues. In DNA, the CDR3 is TGTGCCAGCAGGTGGGTAGGCGGGGGCTCCTACAATGAGCAGTTCTTC. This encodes CASRWVGGGSYNEQFF.

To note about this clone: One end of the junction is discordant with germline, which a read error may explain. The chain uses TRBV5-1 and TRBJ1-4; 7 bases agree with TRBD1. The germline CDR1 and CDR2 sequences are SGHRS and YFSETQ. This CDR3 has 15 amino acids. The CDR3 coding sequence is TGCGCCAGCACCTTGGGGGACAGTTTTAATGAAAAACTGTTTTTT. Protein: CASTLGDSFNEKLFF. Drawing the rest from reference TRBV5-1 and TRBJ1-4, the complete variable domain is KAGVTQTPRYLIKTRGQQVTLSCSPISGHRSVSWYQQTPGQGLQFLFEYFSETQRNKGNFPGRFSGRQFSNSRSEMNVSTLELGDSALYLCASTLGDSFNEKLFFGSGTQLSVL.

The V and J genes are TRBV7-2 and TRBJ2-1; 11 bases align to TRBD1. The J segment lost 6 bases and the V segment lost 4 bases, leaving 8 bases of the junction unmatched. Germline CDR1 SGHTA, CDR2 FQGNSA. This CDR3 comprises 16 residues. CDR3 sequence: CASSSVGTGGSNEQFF. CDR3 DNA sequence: TGTGCCAGCAGCTCGGTTGGGACAGGGGGAAGCAATGAGCAGTTCTTC. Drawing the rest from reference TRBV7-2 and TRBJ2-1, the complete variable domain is GAGVSQSPSNKVTEKGKDVELRCDPISGHTALYWYRQSLGQGLEFLIYFQGNSAPDKSGLPSDRFSAERTGGSVSTLTIQRTQQEDSAVYLCASSSVGTGGSNEQFFGPGTRLTVL.

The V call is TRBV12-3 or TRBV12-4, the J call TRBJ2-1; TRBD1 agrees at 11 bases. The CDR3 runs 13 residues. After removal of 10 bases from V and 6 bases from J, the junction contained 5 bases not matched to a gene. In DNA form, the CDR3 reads TGTGCCACCCGGGACAGGGGGTTCAATGAGCAGTTCTTC. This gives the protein CATRDRGFNEQFF.

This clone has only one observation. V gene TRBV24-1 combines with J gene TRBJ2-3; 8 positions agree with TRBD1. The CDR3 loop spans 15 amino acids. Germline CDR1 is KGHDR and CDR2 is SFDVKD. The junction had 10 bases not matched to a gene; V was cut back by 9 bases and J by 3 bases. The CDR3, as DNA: TGTGCCACCCAGACAGGGGATGCGTGGACAGATACGCAGTATTTT. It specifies CATQTGDAWTDTQYF.

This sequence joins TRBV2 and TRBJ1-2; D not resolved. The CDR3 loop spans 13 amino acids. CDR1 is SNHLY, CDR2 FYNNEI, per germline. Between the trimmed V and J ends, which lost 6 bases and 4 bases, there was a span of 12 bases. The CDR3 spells CASRVESGYGYTF. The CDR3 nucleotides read TGTGCCAGCAGAGTAGAAAGTGGCTATGGCTACACCTTC.

CDR3 sequence: CAWSGLAGGYNEQFF. CDR3 DNA: TGTGCCTGGAGTGGACTAGCGGGAGGCTACAATGAGCAGTTCTTC. The genes are TRBV30 and TRBJ2-1; TRBD2 aligns across 13 bases. CDR3 size: 15 residues. From germline, CDR1 is GTSNPN and CDR2 SVGIG (reference sequence). Germline trimming cut 1 base from V and 3 bases from J; bases unmatched to any gene: 0.

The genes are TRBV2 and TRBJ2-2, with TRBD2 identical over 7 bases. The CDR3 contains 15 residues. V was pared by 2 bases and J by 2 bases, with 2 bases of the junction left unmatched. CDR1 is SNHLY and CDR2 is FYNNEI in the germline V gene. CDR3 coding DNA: TGTGCCAGCAGTGAACTAGCGGAAAACACCGGGGAGCTGTTTTTT. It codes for CASSELAENTGELFF.

Here the CDR3 reads CATQNYGYTF. CDR3 sequence (DNA): TGTGCCACCCAGAACTATGGCTACACCTTC. This sequence joins TRBV24-1 and TRBJ1-2; D not resolved. The V gene's germline CDR1 is KGHDR and CDR2 SFDVKD. The CDR3 is 10 residues long. V dropped 9 bases and J dropped 2 bases, with 3 bases sitting between them.

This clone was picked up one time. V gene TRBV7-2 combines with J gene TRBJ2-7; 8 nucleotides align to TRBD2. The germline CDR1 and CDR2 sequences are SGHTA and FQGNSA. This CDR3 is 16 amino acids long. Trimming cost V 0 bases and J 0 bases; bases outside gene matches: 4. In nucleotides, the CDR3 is TGTGCCAGCAGCTTAGCCGCGGGAGGTCCCTCCTACGAGCAGTACTTC. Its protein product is CASSLAAGGPSYEQYF.

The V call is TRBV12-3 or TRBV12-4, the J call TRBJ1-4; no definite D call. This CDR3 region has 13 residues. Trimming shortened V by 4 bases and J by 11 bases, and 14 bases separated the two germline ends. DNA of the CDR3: TGTGCCAGCAGTTCTAATTGGGGAGCGAAACTGTTTTTT. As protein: CASSSNWGAKLFF.